This T cell receptor beta chain stems from a study of Tregs in tolerant kidney transplant recipients. CDR1 is SEHNR, CDR2 FQNEAQ, per germline (reference sequence). This CDR3 is built from 17 residues. The J segment lost 1 base and the V segment lost 2 bases, leaving 9 bases of the junction unmatched. Overall study findings and caveats: Validation in larger populations is needed because few patients were studied.

On this clone: The antigen is undetermined.

Only in-frame clones appear in the TCRdb table, and some are missing; sequencing was by immunoSEQ multiplex PCR. The table shows roughly 120,000 clones, with roughly nine tenths occurring only once. Sequencing was performed on CD4+ T cells from blood. This chain uses TRBV7-9 with TRBJ1-1, with TRBD1 matching 8 bases. This TCR came from a human donor in good health. The CDR3 DNA follows: TGTGCCAGCAGCTTACGGAGCAGGGGGCGCGAGAACACTGAAGCTTTCTTT. Amino acids: CASSLRSRGRENTEAFF.